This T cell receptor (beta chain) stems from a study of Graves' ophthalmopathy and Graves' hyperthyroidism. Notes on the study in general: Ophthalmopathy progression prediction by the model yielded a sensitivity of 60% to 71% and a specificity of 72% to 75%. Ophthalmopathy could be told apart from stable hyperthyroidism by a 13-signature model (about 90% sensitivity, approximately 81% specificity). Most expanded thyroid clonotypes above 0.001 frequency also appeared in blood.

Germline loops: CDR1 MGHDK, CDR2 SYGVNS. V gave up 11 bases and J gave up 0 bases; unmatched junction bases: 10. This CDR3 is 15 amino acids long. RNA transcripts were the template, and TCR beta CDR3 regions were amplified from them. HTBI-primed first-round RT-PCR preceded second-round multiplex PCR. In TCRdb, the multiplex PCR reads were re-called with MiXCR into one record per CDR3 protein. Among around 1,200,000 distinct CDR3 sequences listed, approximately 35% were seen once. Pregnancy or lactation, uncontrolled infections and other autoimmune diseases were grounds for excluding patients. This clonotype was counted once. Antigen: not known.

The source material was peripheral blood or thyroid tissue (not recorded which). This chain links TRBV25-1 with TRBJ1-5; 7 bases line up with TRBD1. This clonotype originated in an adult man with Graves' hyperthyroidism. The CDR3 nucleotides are TGTGCCCCGCAAGCAGGGGGAGTTAGCAATCAGCCCCAGCATTTT. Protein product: CAPQAGGVSNQPQHF.